What follows are 29 T cell receptor beta chains derived from one specimen sequenced in a study of regulatory T cells in long-lasting Graves disease. Time point: persistent/refractory GD, antithyroid drugs over 5 years with positive TRAb. RNA isolated from PBMCs was used to make the TCR library. The authors built TCR beta libraries using iRepertoire HTBI primers and Arm-PCR of CDR3 regions. TCRdb fed the multiplex PCR reads into MiXCR, producing one record per CDR3 protein. The repertoire holds 700,000 or so distinct CDR3 sequences, with roughly 30% as singletons. The material sequenced was peripheral blood mononuclear cells (PBMCs), taken when the disease was refractory, from a patient treated with antithyroid drugs. Every receptor here comes from a female donor with Graves disease.

This chain links TRBV6-1 with TRBJ2-2; 7 bases match TRBD1. CDR1 is MNHNS and CDR2 is SASEGT in the germline V gene. The ends lost 7 bases at V and 1 base at J; junction bases unmatched: 6. This CDR3 has 15 amino acids. CDR3 protein: CASIPRTGNTGELFF. CDR3 DNA: TGTGCCAGCATCCCACGGACAGGGAACACCGGGGAGCTGTTTTTT.

Only a few counts were recorded for this clonotype. The V call is TRBV27, the J call TRBJ1-5; 12 positions agree with TRBD1. Germline V gene data show CDR1 as MNHEY and CDR2 as SMNVEV (reference sequence). The CDR3 contains 15 residues. Germline trimming cut 5 bases from V and 6 bases from J; bases unmatched to any gene: 5. This chain's CDR3 is CASSIAGQGAQPQHF. CDR3 coding DNA: TGTGCCAGCAGTATAGCGGGACAGGGGGCTCAGCCCCAGCATTTT.

There are a few counts of this clonotype. The chain links TRBV5-1 to TRBJ1-4; D remains unclear. CDR3 size: 16 residues. V was cut by 0 bases and J by 0 bases, with 9 bases left in between. Germline V CDR1 and CDR2: SGHRS, YFSETQ. CDR3: CASSLDNAATNEKLFF. DNA of the CDR3: TGCGCCAGCAGCTTGGATAACGCCGCAACTAATGAAAAACTGTTTTTT.

The rearrangement uses TRBV6-1 and TRBJ2-7; D is uncertain. This CDR3 contains 15 residues. Trimming shortened V by 5 bases and J by 3 bases, and 17 bases separated the two germline ends. Germline V CDR1 and CDR2: MNHNS, SASEGT. CDR3 nucleotides: TGTGCCAGCAGTACCCCTGTCGGCGGTAACTACGAGCAGTACTTC. Protein: CASSTPVGGNYEQYF.

There are a few counts of this clonotype. J is TRBJ2-7 and V is TRBV4-1; 10 bases map to TRBD2. CDR1 and CDR2 from the germline V gene are MGHRA and YSYEKL. This CDR3 region has 16 residues. V shed 1 base and J 2 bases; nucleotides not matched to a gene: 5. In nucleotides, the CDR3 is TGCGCCAGCAGCCAAGGGGGACTAGCGTCGACCTACGAGCAGTACTTC. Its protein is CASSQGGLASTYEQYF.

The chain links TRBV29-1 to TRBJ2-5; D is possibly TRBD2 (5 bases). Germline V lookup: CDR1 SQVTM, CDR2 ANQGSEA. The CDR3 has 14 residues. The V end lost 3 bases, the J end lost 2 bases, and 13 bases lay between the germline ends. In DNA form, the CDR3 reads TGCAGCGTTGAGAGAGGGTCCGGGCAAGAGACCCAGTACTTC. Translating gives CSVERGSGQETQYF.

The CDR3, as DNA: TGTGCCAGTAGTATACTCCCCGCTTCTCAGGGCTGGAACACTGAAGCTTTCTTT. Translation gives CASSILPASQGWNTEAFF. The V and J genes are TRBV19 and TRBJ1-1, with D perhaps TRBD1 (5 bases). Trimming removed 2 bases from V and 1 base from J, with 20 bases in between. Germline CDR1 reads LNHDA; CDR2 reads SQIVND (reference sequence). The CDR3 extends over 18 amino acids.

The table lists this clonotype with a few counts. V usage is TRBV11-1 and J usage is TRBJ2-3, with 11 bases lining up with TRBD2. CDR3 length equals 16 residues. The junction had 13 bases not matched to a gene; V was cut back by 5 bases and J by 9 bases. Germline V CDR1 and CDR2: SGHAT, FQDESV (reference sequence). CDR3 in amino acids: CASSPGTSGRIGTQYF. CDR3 sequence (DNA): TGTGCCAGCAGCCCCGGAACTAGCGGGAGAATAGGCACGCAGTATTTT.

This clonotype was seen only once. The chain uses TRBV29-1 and TRBJ1-1, with 7 bases identical to TRBD1. The length of the CDR3 is 11 residues. Germline V gene data show CDR1 as SQVTM and CDR2 as ANQGSEA. V trimming: 8 bases; J trimming: 7 bases; junction bases outside the gene matches: 7. The CDR3 region is CSFRDSGEAFF. The CDR3 nucleotides read TGCAGCTTCCGGGACAGTGGTGAAGCTTTCTTT.

Concerning this clonotype itself: A much larger clone differs from this one at a single base, so this may be a read error. The chain combines TRBV6-1 with TRBJ1-1; 8 bases are shared with TRBD1. The germline gives CDR1 MNHNS, CDR2 SASEGT. The CDR3 covers 15 residues. CDR3 sequence: CAHTTGGGYGTEALF. CDR3 nucleotide sequence: TGTGCCCATACCACAGGGGGAGGTTATGGCACTGAAGCTCTCTTT.

Notes on this clonotype: One junction end does not reproduce the germline sequence, and a read error may be involved. The chain joins TRBV7-6 to TRBJ2-7; 10 positions match TRBD1. Germline CDR1 is SGHVS and CDR2 is FNYEAQ. This CDR3 is built from 14 residues. This CDR3 is CASSRTGGSYVQYF. DNA of the CDR3: TGTGCCAGCAGTCGGACAGGGGGTTCCTACGTGCAGTACTTC.

This clonotype was recorded many times. V gene TRBV11-2 combines with J gene TRBJ2-5, with D hard to call. The CDR3 spans 14 residues. V shed 1 base and J shed 2 bases, with 8 bases lying between them. CDR1 SGHAT and CDR2 FQNNGV come from the germline V gene. The CDR3 DNA reads as TGTGCCAGCAGCTTAGGGGTGGGACAAGAGACCCAGTACTTC. Protein product: CASSLGVGQETQYF.

The table lists this clonotype with many counts. One junction end does not reproduce the germline sequence, and a read error may be involved. The rearrangement joins TRBV11-2 to TRBJ2-7; 11 bases map to TRBD1. CDR1 SGHAT and CDR2 FQNNGV come from the germline V gene. The CDR3 spans 11 residues. CDR3 bases: TGTGCCAGCAGCCGGGACAGGGGGATAGACTTC. It codes for CASSRDRGIDF.

This clonotype showed up just a few times. The rearrangement joins TRBV6-1 to TRBJ2-2; D unclear. V was pared by 5 bases and J by 5 bases, with 21 bases between. Germline V lookup: CDR1 MNHNS, CDR2 SASEGT. The CDR3 is 17 amino acids. CDR3 in amino acids: CASSPYAPGQNTGELFF. The CDR3 nucleotides read TGTGCCAGCAGTCCGTATGCCCCGGGCCAAAATACCGGGGAGCTGTTTTTT.

This clonotype was seen repeatedly, ten times or more. The rearrangement links TRBV2 to TRBJ1-4; 10 nucleotides match TRBD1. Per the germline V gene, CDR1 is SNHLY and CDR2 is FYNNEI. V gave up 5 bases and J gave up 13 bases; unmatched junction bases: 10. The CDR3 is 14 amino acids. Here the CDR3 reads CASSLTGTGVVLFF. The DNA for the CDR3 is TGTGCCAGCAGTCTCACCGGGACAGGGGTTGTACTGTTTTTT. Looking up the rest from reference TRBV2 and TRBJ1-4 gives the full variable domain: EPEVTQTPSHQVTQMGQEVILRCVPISNHLYFYWYRQILGQKVEFLVSFYNNEISEKSEIFDDQFSVERPDGSNFTLKIRSTKLEDSAMYFCASSLTGTGVVLFFGSGTQLSVL.

The chain uses TRBV6-5 and TRBJ1-5, with 9 bases fitting TRBD1. The J segment lost 2 bases and the V segment lost 2 bases, leaving 13 bases of the junction unmatched. Germline values: CDR1 MNHEY, CDR2 SVGAGI. The CDR3 has 19 amino acids. Here the CDR3 DNA reads TGTGCCAGCAGTTACGGTGGGACAGGGAGCGGTTCGGGCAATCAGCCCCAGCATTTT. Translation gives CASSYGGTGSGSGNQPQHF.

There are many counts of this clonotype. The chain has TRBV6-2 or TRBV6-3 and TRBJ1-1; D not resolved. The CDR3 covers 14 residues. Trimming shortened V by 1 base and J by 0 bases, and 6 bases separated the two germline ends. In germline, CDR1 is MNHEY, CDR2 SVGEGT. DNA for the CDR3: TGTGCCAGCAGTTACTTGGGGATGAACACTGAAGCTTTCTTT. Its translation: CASSYLGMNTEAFF.

This clonotype has just a few counts. The chain is built from TRBV12-3 or TRBV12-4 and TRBJ2-2; 10 nucleotides align to TRBD2. CDR3 size: 14 residues. Germline trimming cut 9 bases from V and 5 bases from J; bases unmatched to any gene: 6. The CDR3 spells CASGASGSTGELFF. CDR3 nucleotide sequence: TGTGCCAGTGGGGCTAGCGGGAGTACCGGGGAGCTGTTTTTT.

This chain links TRBV5-1 with TRBJ1-5, with D uncertain. The CDR3 is 15 residues long. Germline values: CDR1 SGHRS, CDR2 YFSETQ. With 0 bases removed from V and 6 bases from J, the gap between germline ends came to 13 bases. The CDR3 reads CASSLDSRGGQPQHF. For the CDR3, the DNA is TGCGCCAGCAGCTTGGACAGCCGAGGCGGTCAGCCCCAGCATTTT.

The CDR3 sequence: CASSPFPPRSTGRTEAFF. The DNA of the CDR3 is TGTGCCAGCAGTCCCTTCCCACCTCGATCGACAGGGCGGACTGAAGCTTTCTTT. V is TRBV6-1 and J is TRBJ1-1; 7 positions match TRBD1. The germline CDR1 and CDR2 sequences are MNHNS and SASEGT. Unmatched junction bases numbered 20, after V lost 5 bases and J lost 5 bases. CDR3 length: 18 amino acids.

This clonotype was observed a handful of times. V gene TRBV15 combines with J gene TRBJ2-5; perhaps TRBD1 as D (6 bases). This CDR3 spans 13 amino acids. Trimming shortened V by 5 bases and J by 5 bases, and 12 bases separated the two germline ends. Germline CDR1 is LNHNV and CDR2 is YYDKDF (reference sequence). For the CDR3, the DNA is TGTGCCACCAGCTACGCAGGGGAGGAGACCCAGTACTTC. It yields the protein CATSYAGEETQYF.

The chain has TRBV9 and TRBJ2-3; TRBD1 aligns across 9 bases. Germline values: CDR1 SGDLS, CDR2 YYNGEE. CDR3 length: 19 residues. J gave up 2 bases and V 0 bases, and 13 bases lay outside the gene matches. The CDR3 region is CASSVVPSGDRVVTDTQYF. The CDR3 DNA follows: TGTGCCAGCAGCGTAGTTCCCTCGGGGGACAGGGTCGTCACAGATACGCAGTATTTT.

This clonotype has just a few counts. The CDR3 DNA reads as TGCGCCAGCAGCACGACGCCGGCCCTCGAAAAACTGTTTTTT. Translating it yields CASSTTPALEKLFF. The chain links TRBV5-1 to TRBJ1-4, with D hard to call. The CDR3 runs to 14 residues. Germline V gene sequence: CDR1 SGHRS, CDR2 YFSETQ. The V gene lost 4 bases and the J gene lost 8 bases, with 15 bases spanning the gap.

This clonotype was picked up many times. This chain connects TRBV11-2 to TRBJ2-7, with 7 bases aligning to TRBD2. V gave up 4 bases and J gave up 4 bases; unmatched junction bases: 16. Per the germline V gene, CDR1 is SGHAT and CDR2 is FQNNGV. The CDR3 is 17 amino acids. As DNA, the CDR3 is TGTGCCAGCAGCTCGCGGTTAGGGCTAGCGGAGGTTTACGAGCAGTACTTC. This sequence encodes CASSSRLGLAEVYEQYF.

The genes are TRBV5-1 and TRBJ1-1; D unresolved. Trimming left V 4 bases short and J 1 base short, with 17 bases between. Germline V CDR1 and CDR2: SGHRS, YFSETQ. The CDR3 runs to 16 residues. The DNA of the CDR3 is TGCGCCAGCAGCCGCCTTTCAGCAGCTACGAACACTGAAGCTTTCTTT. The encoded protein is CASSRLSAATNTEAFF.

This clonotype was counted at least ten times. The V call is TRBV12-3 or TRBV12-4, the J call TRBJ2-7, with 7 bases matching TRBD2. The CDR3 covers 17 residues. Germline trimming cut 0 bases from V and 0 bases from J; bases unmatched to any gene: 8. The CDR3 here is CASSLALGGRSSYEQYF. As DNA, the CDR3 is TGTGCCAGCAGTTTAGCGCTGGGGGGGAGGAGCTCCTACGAGCAGTACTTC.

A few counts support this clonotype. The rearrangement links TRBV14 to TRBJ1-2; D unresolved. CDR1 SGHDN and CDR2 FVKESK come from the germline V gene. The V and J ends lost 1 base and 4 bases respectively, with 7 bases between them. This CDR3 has 13 residues. For the CDR3, the DNA is TGTGCCAGCAGCCAAGGGGAACTCTATGGCTACACCTTC. Amino acids: CASSQGELYGYTF.

This clonotype has only a few counts. The V and J genes are TRBV25-1 and TRBJ1-4, with D perhaps matching TRBD1 (5 bases). The germline V and J ends were trimmed by 3 bases and 8 bases, with 13 bases remaining between them. Germline CDR1 MGHDK, CDR2 SYGVNS. This CDR3 is built from 14 residues. The CDR3 DNA sequence: TGTGCCAGCAGTGATCGGGGGTTCGGAGAAAAACTGTTTTTT. It yields the protein CASSDRGFGEKLFF.

This clonotype was recorded a few times. The chain is built from TRBV6-1 and TRBJ1-5; weak D call: TRBD1 (6 bases). The CDR3 covers 16 residues. The V end was cut by 8 bases, the J end by 0 bases, with 17 bases between. Germline V gene lookup returns CDR1 MNHNS and CDR2 SASEGT. For the CDR3, the DNA is TGTGCCAGCGCGTTCGGAGGGGGGGGTAGCAATCAGCCCCAGCATTTT. Protein sequence: CASAFGGGGSNQPQHF.